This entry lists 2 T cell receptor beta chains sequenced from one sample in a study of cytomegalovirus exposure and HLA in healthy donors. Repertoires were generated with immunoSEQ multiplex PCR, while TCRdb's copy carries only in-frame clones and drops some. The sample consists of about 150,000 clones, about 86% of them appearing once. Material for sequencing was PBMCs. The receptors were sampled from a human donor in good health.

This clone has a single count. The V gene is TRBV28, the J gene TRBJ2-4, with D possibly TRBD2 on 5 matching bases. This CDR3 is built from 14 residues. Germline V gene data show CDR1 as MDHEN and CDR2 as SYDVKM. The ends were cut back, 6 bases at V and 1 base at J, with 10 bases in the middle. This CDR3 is CASSPDLAKNIQYF. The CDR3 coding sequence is TGTGCCAGCAGCCCGGACTTGGCCAAAAACATTCAGTACTTC.

CDR3 loop: CSVGQGETQYF. The CDR3, as DNA: TGCAGCGTCGGACAGGGGGAGACCCAGTACTTC. The chain uses TRBV29-1 and TRBJ2-5; 9 nucleotides match TRBD1. J lost 5 bases, V lost 6 bases, and 1 base had no gene match. CDR1 and CDR2 from the germline V gene are SQVTM and ANQGSEA. This CDR3 is built from 11 residues.